The rows below give T cell receptor beta chains drawn from one sample of a study of T cells in Graves' hyperthyroidism and ophthalmopathy. One entry per CDR3 protein results from TCRdb running MiXCR on the multiplex PCR reads. The sample holds roughly 380,000 distinct CDR3 sequences; approximately 15% are singletons and the top ten take approximately 11%. Sequenced sample: blood. These TCRs come from a woman aged 55 to 70 with Graves' hyperthyroidism. Both conserved end residues are part of each CDR3. D genes are given only for firm matches. Clone size appears in some rows only: once, few, many, or a class for an expanded clone.

CDR3 protein,CDR3 DNA,V gene,J gene,D gene,clone size
CASSVATGRVGTGELFF,TGTGCCAGCAGCGTAGCTACAGGGAGGGTCGGGACCGGGGAGCTGTTTTTT,TRBV9,TRBJ2-2,-,few
CASSLAGGAKTDTQYF,TGTGCCAGCAGCTTAGCCGGGGGCGCGAAGACAGATACGCAGTATTTT,TRBV11-1,TRBJ2-3,-,-
CAWSVGYSPLHF,TGTGCCTGGAGTGTAGGATATTCACCCCTCCACTTT,TRBV30,TRBJ1-6,-,many
CATRETANTGELFF,TGTGCCACCCGAGAGACAGCAAACACCGGGGAGCTGTTTTTT,TRBV7-9,TRBJ2-2,-,many
CASSPPSTDTQYF,TGTGCCAGCTCACCGCCTAGCACAGATACGCAGTATTTT,TRBV18,TRBJ2-3,-,many
CATSDLQKDRGNNEQFF,TGTGCCACCAGTGATTTGCAAAAGGACAGGGGCAACAATGAGCAGTTCTTC,TRBV24-1,TRBJ2-1,TRBD1,many
CASSGGLAGGRRASYNEQFF,TGTGCCAGCAGTGGGGGACTAGCGGGAGGGCGTAGAGCCTCCTACAATGAGCAGTTCTTC,TRBV2,TRBJ2-1,TRBD2,-
CASSPTEESPLHF,TGTGCCAGCAGCCCCACGGAGGAGTCACCCCTCCACTTT,TRBV11-3,TRBJ1-6,-,many
CASSLVVTGGDEQYF,TGCGCCAGCAGCTTGGTTGTGACAGGGGGCGACGAGCAGTACTTC,TRBV5-1,TRBJ2-7,TRBD1,many
CSAGSTGRIEKLFF,TGCAGTGCTGGTTCGACAGGGAGAATCGAAAAACTGTTTTTT,TRBV20-1,TRBJ1-4,TRBD1,-
CASSEASSGGWTEAFF,TGTGCCAGCAGTGAAGCTTCGTCAGGGGGGTGGACTGAAGCTTTCTTT,TRBV6-1,TRBJ1-1,TRBD1,few
CASSRPGPATGELFF,TGTGCCAGCAGCCGTCCGGGACCAGCCACCGGGGAGCTGTTTTTT,TRBV5-8,TRBJ2-2,-,many
CASSYETGGGSGYTF,TGTGCCAGCAGTTACGAGACAGGGGGAGGCTCCGGCTACACCTTC,TRBV6-5,TRBJ1-2,TRBD1,few
CSARDMGWTADNEQFF,TGCAGTGCTAGAGATATGGGCTGGACCGCTGACAATGAGCAGTTCTTC,TRBV20-1,TRBJ2-1,-,-
CASRAWTGSDTQYF,TGCGCCAGCAGAGCCTGGACAGGGTCAGATACGCAGTATTTT,TRBV5-1,TRBJ2-3,TRBD1,many
CASSVDEGQPQHF,TGTGCCAGCAGCGTAGACGAGGGCCAGCCCCAGCATTTT,TRBV9,TRBJ1-5,-,-
CASHEAAHSLYF,TGTGCCAGCCACGAGGCGGCGCATTCCCTGTACTTC,TRBV6-1,TRBJ2-5,-,few
CASSTVPGLAGRAYEQYF,TGTGCCAGCAGCACAGTCCCGGGACTAGCGGGACGGGCCTACGAGCAGTACTTC,TRBV13,TRBJ2-7,TRBD2,many
CASSSRTGPPAFF,TGTGCCAGCAGCTCCCGGACAGGGCCCCCCGCTTTCTTT,TRBV11-3,TRBJ1-1,TRBD1,many
CATSDYPPAGGRETQYF,TGTGCCACCAGTGACTATCCCCCAGCGGGAGGCCGAGAGACCCAGTACTTC,TRBV24-1,TRBJ2-5,TRBD2,few
CASSLSGTAFKNIQYF,TGTGCCAGCAGTTTATCCGGGACGGCCTTTAAAAACATTCAGTACTTC,TRBV28,TRBJ2-4,-,many
CASSLSAGVAIF,TGTGCCAGCAGTTTGTCAGCGGGAGTTGCCATCTTC,TRBV27,TRBJ2-1,TRBD2,few
CSAMDRERGEAFF,TGCAGTGCCATGGACAGGGAACGGGGTGAAGCTTTCTTT,TRBV20-1,TRBJ1-1,TRBD1,many
CATSRVPRRTANTEAFF,TGTGCCACCAGCAGAGTTCCTCGCAGGACGGCGAACACTGAAGCTTTCTTT,TRBV15,TRBJ1-1,-,many
CASSEALRGYEQYF,TGTGCCAGCAGTGAAGCGCTAAGGGGCTACGAGCAGTACTTC,TRBV2,TRBJ2-7,-,many
CASSIWGGSLNEQFF,TGTGCCAGTAGTATATGGGGGGGCAGTTTGAATGAGCAGTTCTTC,TRBV19,TRBJ2-1,-,few
CASSLRVGALAYEQFF,TGTGCCAGCAGTTTGCGCGTCGGGGCCCTCGCCTATGAGCAGTTCTTC,TRBV12-3/TRBV12-4,TRBJ2-1,-,many
CASSLILAGGTDTQYF,TGTGCCAGCAGCCTGATACTAGCGGGAGGTACAGATACGCAGTATTTT,TRBV5-5,TRBJ2-3,TRBD2,many
CASSYPGRGTYEQYF,TGTGCCAGCAGTTACCCGGGCAGGGGAACCTACGAGCAGTACTTC,TRBV6-6,TRBJ2-7,-,many
CSALRDGYTF,TGCAGCGCGCTACGGGATGGCTACACCTTC,TRBV29-1,TRBJ1-2,-,many
CSARSLGLAGGGDTQYF,TGCAGTGCTAGATCACTGGGACTAGCGGGAGGAGGGGATACGCAGTATTTT,TRBV20-1,TRBJ2-3,TRBD2,many
CASRTPGSYSGNTIYF,TGTGCCAGTAGGACGCCCGGCAGTTACTCTGGAAACACCATATATTTT,TRBV19,TRBJ1-3,-,-
CATSDSARWGGLAGGNRNEQFF,TGTGCCACCAGTGATTCCGCCCGGTGGGGGGGACTAGCGGGAGGCAATAGGAATGAGCAGTTCTTC,TRBV24-1,TRBJ2-1,TRBD2,-
CSARDLLATRTDTQYF,TGCAGTGCTAGAGATCTCCTAGCGACTCGCACAGATACGCAGTATTTT,TRBV20-1,TRBJ2-3,-,many
CSALQGGYGYTF,TGCAGTGCTCTACAGGGGGGCTATGGCTACACCTTC,TRBV20-1,TRBJ1-2,TRBD1,-
CASSIPPGTTSTDTQYF,TGTGCCAGTAGTATACCGCCCGGGACCACAAGCACAGATACGCAGTATTTT,TRBV19,TRBJ2-3,-,few
CASSQSRDTEAFF,TGTGCCAGCAGCCAATCCCGGGACACTGAAGCTTTCTTT,TRBV16,TRBJ1-1,-,few
CASSGRAPGSAEQFF,TGTGCCAGCAGTGGAAGGGCCCCCGGTTCCGCTGAGCAGTTCTTC,TRBV2,TRBJ2-1,-,many
CASGTIWTARKYF,TGTGCTAGTGGCACAATTTGGACGGCAAGAAAGTACTTC,TRBV12-5,TRBJ2-5,-,many
CASSLDQGPQTADF,TGTGCCAGCAGCTTAGATCAAGGACCTCAAACGGCAGACTTC,TRBV11-3,TRBJ2-7,-,-
CSVFARGSYNEQFF,TGCAGTGTCTTCGCCAGGGGGTCCTACAATGAGCAGTTCTTC,TRBV20-1,TRBJ2-1,TRBD1,many
CASSPGTEPKNIQYF,TGCGCCAGCAGTCCGGGGACGGAGCCCAAAAACATTCAGTACTTC,TRBV10-1,TRBJ2-4,-,few
CSVTLWAVMVTEAFF,TGCAGCGTTACGCTTTGGGCAGTGATGGTGACTGAAGCTTTCTTT,TRBV29-1,TRBJ1-1,-,many
CATKGELVGELFF,TGTGCCACCAAGGGAGAGCTGGTCGGGGAGCTGTTTTTT,TRBV24-1,TRBJ2-2,-,many
CAWSVRGTGNNSPLHF,TGTGCCTGGAGTGTACGGGGGACAGGGAACAATTCACCCCTCCACTTT,TRBV30,TRBJ1-6,TRBD1,-
CAGKLAGATDTQYF,TGTGCCGGGAAACTAGCGGGAGCCACAGATACGCAGTATTTT,TRBV30,TRBJ2-3,TRBD2,-
CATSDSTGGGRGIAKNIQYF,TGTGCCACCAGTGATTCTACAGGGGGGGGTCGTGGAATAGCCAAAAACATTCAGTACTTC,TRBV24-1,TRBJ2-4,-,few
CASSYNEGQETQYF,TGTGCCAGCAGTTATAACGAGGGGCAAGAGACCCAGTACTTC,TRBV6-9,TRBJ2-5,-,few
CASRPNPGQGNQPQHF,TGTGCCAGTAGACCTAACCCGGGACAGGGGAATCAGCCCCAGCATTTT,TRBV19,TRBJ1-5,TRBD1,-
CASSQDFGTGSEKLFF,TGTGCCAGCAGCCAAGATTTCGGGACAGGGTCTGAAAAACTGTTTTTT,TRBV3-1,TRBJ1-4,TRBD1,-
CASSLSGVNEQYF,TGTGCCAGCAGTTTATCTGGGGTGAACGAGCAGTACTTC,TRBV27,TRBJ2-7,-,few
CASSAHRDEQYF,TGTGCCAGCAGTGCGCACAGGGACGAGCAGTACTTC,TRBV6-1,TRBJ2-7,-,-
CASSLRGTYYEQYF,TGTGCCAGCAGTTTGCGGGGCACTTACTACGAGCAGTACTTC,TRBV28,TRBJ2-7,-,many
CASSIDQGTQLTDTQYF,TGTGCCAGTAGTATAGATCAGGGGACACAGCTCACAGATACGCAGTATTTT,TRBV19,TRBJ2-3,-,-
CASSQGTLANTQYF,TGTGCCAGCAGCCAAGGGACCCTCGCGAATACGCAGTATTTT,TRBV3-1,TRBJ2-3,-,many
CASSLARRDEQFF,TGTGCCAGCAGCTTAGCTAGGCGGGATGAGCAGTTCTTC,TRBV7-2,TRBJ2-1,-,many